This T cell receptor beta chain was sequenced for a study of blood T cell repertoires in COVID-19. Germline V gene sequence: CDR1 KGHSH, CDR2 LQKENI. The CDR3 length is 14 residues. Trimming stripped 0 bases from V and 2 bases from J, with 7 bases between. Under the authors' procedure: Amplified reference gene primers provided the basis for estimating nucleated cell counts. Profiled with immunoSEQ multiplex PCR; TCRdb holds only in-frame clones, not every one. V, J and clone size were drawn from that table, and D and trimming were deduced from the DNA. Found here are about 190,000 clones, roughly 89% of them singletons; the top ten hold 0.5% to 0.75%.

The chain has TRBV18 and TRBJ1-2; D is unresolved. The sequenced sample was peripheral blood. The sequence derives from a man in his forties or fifties with acute or convalescent COVID-19. The CDR3 loop reads CASSPPAENYGYTF. The CDR3 bases are TGTGCCAGCTCACCACCGGCGGAAAACTATGGCTACACCTTC.